This T cell receptor (beta chain) was captured in a study of breast tumors, draining lymph nodes, adjacent tissues. Axillary draining lymph nodes of breast cancer patients supplied the node samples. Findings and caveats of the study: That most tumor T cells come from lymph nodes remained unproven.

At least ten counts were recorded for this clonotype. The antigen is unknown. Germline V lookup: CDR1 SGDLS, CDR2 YYNGEE. V was clipped by 4 bases and J by 5 bases; unmatched bases: 6. The CDR3 covers 16 residues. TCRdb analysed the multiplex PCR reads with MiXCR anew, one entry per CDR3 protein. The sample holds approximately 130,000 distinct CDR3 sequences, approximately 20% seen once. Source material: axillary lymph node tissue. This chain connects TRBV9 to TRBJ2-1; 13 nucleotides match TRBD2. The sequence derives from a female donor with breast cancer. Some clones in this sample may be carry-over from other donors' samples. CDR3 DNA: TGTGCCAGCAGCACGGGACTAGCGGGGACAGACAATGAGCAGTTCTTC. Translation gives CASSTGLAGTDNEQFF.